Listed below are T cell receptor beta chains from one sample, sequenced in a study of blood T cells in healthy people across ages. TCRdb re-called the 5' RACE reads with MiXCR, one entry per CDR3 protein. Altogether a few hundred thousand distinct CDR3 sequences are present, roughly 26% being singletons, with the ten largest covering 29%. Sequenced: blood. These receptors were obtained from a woman between 65 and 79 years old in good health. Each CDR3 is given with its conserved first and last residue. The D gene is left open where the match is weak. A row's size may be missing; if present it is once, few, many or a size class.

D gene: TRBD2; V gene: TRBV5-1; clone size: few; J gene: TRBJ2-3; CDR3 protein: CASMGLVADSDTQYF; CDR3 DNA: TGCGCCAGCATGGGACTAGTGGCCGATTCAGATACGCAGTATTTT
D gene: TRBD2; V gene: TRBV6-2/TRBV6-3; clone size: NA; J gene: TRBJ2-1; CDR3 protein: CASSSGLAGVRIYNEQFF; CDR3 DNA: TGTGCCAGCAGCTCGGGACTAGCGGGAGTTCGGATATACAATGAGCAGTTCTTC
D gene: NA; V gene: TRBV28; clone size: few; J gene: TRBJ2-5; CDR3 protein: CASSDLRGGGETQYF; CDR3 DNA: TGTGCCAGCAGTGACCTGAGGGGTGGCGGGGAGACCCAGTACTTC
D gene: NA; V gene: TRBV5-4; clone size: NA; J gene: TRBJ2-7; CDR3 protein: CASSLTGSSGEQYF; CDR3 DNA: TGTGCCAGCAGCCTGACTGGATCTTCTGGCGAGCAGTACTTC
D gene: NA; V gene: TRBV24-1; clone size: NA; J gene: TRBJ1-6; CDR3 protein: CATSAVFGGYNSPLHF; CDR3 DNA: TGTGCCACCAGTGCCGTATTCGGGGGGTATAATTCACCCCTCCACTTT
D gene: TRBD1; V gene: TRBV29-1; clone size: many; J gene: TRBJ1-3; CDR3 protein: CSVRDRDSGNTIYF; CDR3 DNA: TGCAGCGTTAGGGACAGGGACTCTGGAAACACCATATATTTT
D gene: NA; V gene: TRBV11-2; clone size: once; J gene: TRBJ2-1; CDR3 protein: CASSLTATYNEQFF; CDR3 DNA: TGTGCCAGCAGCTTAACAGCGACCTACAATGAGCAGTTCTTC
D gene: TRBD1; V gene: TRBV28; clone size: NA; J gene: TRBJ2-7; CDR3 protein: CASSLRDRIYEQYF; CDR3 DNA: TGTGCCAGCAGTCTCCGGGACAGAATCTACGAGCAGTACTTC
D gene: NA; V gene: TRBV7-2; clone size: NA; J gene: TRBJ2-2; CDR3 protein: CASSLFTGLRNTGELFF; CDR3 DNA: TGTGCCAGCAGCTTATTTACCGGGTTGCGGAACACCGGGGAGCTGTTTTTT
D gene: NA; V gene: TRBV20-1; clone size: many; J gene: TRBJ2-2; CDR3 protein: CSAGKGTGELFF; CDR3 DNA: TGCAGTGCTGGGAAAGGAACCGGGGAGCTGTTTTTT
D gene: TRBD1; V gene: TRBV27; clone size: NA; J gene: TRBJ2-7; CDR3 protein: CASSSGGQGAYEQYF; CDR3 DNA: TGTGCCAGCAGTTCCGGTGGACAGGGGGCGTACGAGCAGTACTTC
D gene: TRBD1; V gene: TRBV2; clone size: NA; J gene: TRBJ2-2; CDR3 protein: CASRALKLGQTLANTGELFF; CDR3 DNA: TGTGCCAGCAGGGCACTTAAGCTGGGACAGACATTAGCGAACACCGGGGAGCTGTTTTTT
D gene: TRBD2; V gene: TRBV19; clone size: few; J gene: TRBJ2-1; CDR3 protein: CASRTRTSGYNEQFF; CDR3 DNA: TGTGCCAGTAGAACTCGGACTAGCGGTTACAATGAGCAGTTCTTC
D gene: NA; V gene: TRBV4-3; clone size: few; J gene: TRBJ2-2; CDR3 protein: CASSHEDGNTGELFF; CDR3 DNA: TGCGCCAGCAGCCATGAAGACGGGAACACCGGGGAGCTGTTTTTT
D gene: TRBD1; V gene: TRBV15; clone size: NA; J gene: TRBJ2-7; CDR3 protein: CATSRDEGQGFREQYF; CDR3 DNA: TGTGCCACCAGCAGAGATGAGGGACAGGGGTTTCGCGAGCAGTACTTC
D gene: TRBD2; V gene: TRBV5-1; clone size: many; J gene: TRBJ2-5; CDR3 protein: CASSKGLAGTETQYF; CDR3 DNA: TGCGCCAGCAGCAAGGGACTAGCGGGAACGGAGACCCAGTACTTC
D gene: NA; V gene: TRBV7-2; clone size: few; J gene: TRBJ2-7; CDR3 protein: CASSKLTHEQYF; CDR3 DNA: TGTGCCAGCAGCAAACTCACCCACGAGCAGTACTTC
D gene: TRBD1; V gene: TRBV3-1; clone size: many; J gene: TRBJ2-1; CDR3 protein: CASSRRTGLLNEQFF; CDR3 DNA: TGTGCCAGCAGCCGTCGGACAGGGCTGTTGAATGAGCAGTTCTTC
D gene: NA; V gene: TRBV27; clone size: few; J gene: TRBJ2-1; CDR3 protein: CASSLNGANSYNEQFF; CDR3 DNA: TGTGCCAGCAGTTTAAATGGGGCGAATTCCTACAATGAGCAGTTCTTC
D gene: NA; V gene: TRBV28; clone size: NA; J gene: TRBJ2-5; CDR3 protein: CASSPASYQETQYF; CDR3 DNA: TGTGCCAGCAGTCCGGCCTCGTACCAAGAGACCCAGTACTTC
D gene: NA; V gene: TRBV21-1; clone size: NA; J gene: TRBJ2-1; CDR3 protein: CASSKVVGRAGNEQFF; CDR3 DNA: TGTGCCAGCAGCAAAGTTGTCGGGAGGGCCGGCAATGAGCAGTTCTTC
D gene: NA; V gene: TRBV7-2; clone size: NA; J gene: TRBJ1-5; CDR3 protein: CASSRGTGLSNQPQHF; CDR3 DNA: TGTGCCAGCAGCAGGGGGACGGGCCTAAGCAATCAGCCCCAGCATTTT
D gene: TRBD2; V gene: TRBV5-1; clone size: NA; J gene: TRBJ2-5; CDR3 protein: CASSLSAGGETQYF; CDR3 DNA: TGCGCCAGCAGCTTGTCAGCGGGAGGGGAGACCCAGTACTTC
D gene: NA; V gene: TRBV7-9; clone size: NA; J gene: TRBJ2-5; CDR3 protein: CASSSSGPETQYF; CDR3 DNA: TGTGCCAGCAGCTCCAGCGGTCCAGAGACCCAGTACTTC
D gene: NA; V gene: TRBV18; clone size: few; J gene: TRBJ2-7; CDR3 protein: CASSPAGPEQYF; CDR3 DNA: TGTGCCAGCTCACCAGCCGGTCCCGAGCAGTACTTC
D gene: TRBD2; V gene: TRBV24-1; clone size: few; J gene: TRBJ2-5; CDR3 protein: CATGTSVIETQYF; CDR3 DNA: TGTGCCACAGGGACTAGCGTGATAGAGACCCAGTACTTC
D gene: NA; V gene: TRBV3-1; clone size: NA; J gene: TRBJ1-1; CDR3 protein: CASSPRQMVEAFF; CDR3 DNA: TGTGCCAGCAGCCCACGCCAGATGGTTGAAGCTTTCTTT
D gene: TRBD1; V gene: TRBV6-5; clone size: NA; J gene: TRBJ2-7; CDR3 protein: CASRGTDRGLREQYF; CDR3 DNA: TGTGCCAGCAGAGGGACGGACAGGGGTTTGCGAGAGCAGTACTTC
D gene: NA; V gene: TRBV7-2; clone size: NA; J gene: TRBJ2-6; CDR3 protein: CASSLGGLSGANVLTF; CDR3 DNA: TGTGCCAGCAGCTTAGGCGGACTCTCTGGGGCCAACGTCCTGACTTTC
D gene: NA; V gene: TRBV5-1; clone size: many; J gene: TRBJ2-4; CDR3 protein: CASSFGNRDKNIQYF; CDR3 DNA: TGCGCCAGCAGCTTTGGGAACAGGGATAAAAACATTCAGTACTTC
D gene: NA; V gene: TRBV18; clone size: few; J gene: TRBJ2-7; CDR3 protein: CASSPQQDRYEQYF; CDR3 DNA: TGTGCCAGCTCACCACAACAGGACCGCTACGAGCAGTACTTC
D gene: TRBD1; V gene: TRBV20-1; clone size: NA; J gene: TRBJ2-1; CDR3 protein: CSASRWDRVNEQFF; CDR3 DNA: TGCAGTGCTAGTCGTTGGGACAGGGTCAATGAGCAGTTCTTC
D gene: NA; V gene: TRBV7-2; clone size: NA; J gene: TRBJ2-1; CDR3 protein: CASSLGTVNEQFF; CDR3 DNA: TGTGCCAGCAGCTTAGGGACGGTCAATGAGCAGTTCTTC
D gene: NA; V gene: TRBV29-1; clone size: few; J gene: TRBJ2-1; CDR3 protein: CSVQEGREQFF; CDR3 DNA: TGCAGCGTTCAAGAGGGTCGGGAGCAGTTCTTC
D gene: NA; V gene: TRBV5-5; clone size: NA; J gene: TRBJ2-2; CDR3 protein: CASSLSGWELFF; CDR3 DNA: TGTGCCAGCAGCTTGTCGGGGTGGGAGCTGTTTTTT
D gene: TRBD1; V gene: TRBV20-1; clone size: few; J gene: TRBJ2-1; CDR3 protein: CSASVRQGVLDEQFF; CDR3 DNA: TGCAGTGCTAGTGTACGACAGGGGGTTTTGGATGAGCAGTTCTTC
D gene: TRBD2; V gene: TRBV11-2; clone size: few; J gene: TRBJ2-1; CDR3 protein: CASSVASAGESYEQFF; CDR3 DNA: TGTGCCAGCAGTGTAGCGAGCGCGGGAGAGAGCTATGAGCAGTTCTTC
D gene: TRBD1; V gene: TRBV19; clone size: few; J gene: TRBJ2-3; CDR3 protein: CASSDRGMDAQYF; CDR3 DNA: TGTGCCAGTAGTGACAGGGGAATGGATGCGCAGTATTTT
D gene: TRBD1; V gene: TRBV7-2; clone size: few; J gene: TRBJ2-1; CDR3 protein: CASSTDRGRNEQFF; CDR3 DNA: TGTGCCAGCAGCACCGACAGGGGGCGGAATGAGCAGTTCTTC
D gene: NA; V gene: TRBV12-3/TRBV12-4; clone size: NA; J gene: TRBJ2-1; CDR3 protein: CASSLGTPVYNEQFF; CDR3 DNA: TGTGCCAGCAGTTTAGGGACTCCTGTCTACAATGAGCAGTTCTTC
D gene: NA; V gene: TRBV6-1; clone size: NA; J gene: TRBJ1-4; CDR3 protein: CAIAGGRLEKLFF; CDR3 DNA: TGTGCCATCGCGGGGGGACGGCTTGAAAAACTGTTTTTT
D gene: NA; V gene: TRBV12-3/TRBV12-4; clone size: NA; J gene: TRBJ2-7; CDR3 protein: CASSPGEAGTYEQYF; CDR3 DNA: TGTGCCAGCAGTCCCGGGGAGGCGGGAACCTACGAGCAGTACTTC
D gene: NA; V gene: TRBV18; clone size: NA; J gene: TRBJ2-5; CDR3 protein: CASSPPGWQEAQYF; CDR3 DNA: TGTGCCAGCTCACCACCGGGTTGGCAAGAGGCCCAGTACTTC
D gene: TRBD1; V gene: TRBV7-9; clone size: NA; J gene: TRBJ1-1; CDR3 protein: CASSPGTGEIGAFF; CDR3 DNA: TGTGCCAGCAGCCCCGGGACAGGGGAGATTGGAGCTTTCTTT
D gene: TRBD2; V gene: TRBV7-3; clone size: NA; J gene: TRBJ2-1; CDR3 protein: CASSRHSGSVDEQFF; CDR3 DNA: TGTGCCAGCAGCCGGCATAGCGGGAGTGTGGATGAGCAGTTCTTC
D gene: NA; V gene: TRBV10-2; clone size: few; J gene: TRBJ2-7; CDR3 protein: CASSEYVGQQYF; CDR3 DNA: TGCGCCAGCAGTGAGTACGTAGGGCAGCAGTACTTC
D gene: NA; V gene: TRBV7-9; clone size: NA; J gene: TRBJ2-7; CDR3 protein: CASSPGGTEQYF; CDR3 DNA: TGTGCCAGCAGCCCCGGGGGCACCGAGCAGTACTTC
D gene: NA; V gene: TRBV5-8; clone size: few; J gene: TRBJ2-5; CDR3 protein: CASSSGGRGTETQYF; CDR3 DNA: TGTGCCAGCAGCTCAGGTGGCCGCGGGACGGAGACCCAGTACTTC